These 20 T cell receptor beta chains came from one sample sequenced in a study of cytomegalovirus exposure and HLA in healthy donors. 13 Jbeta primers and 60 Vbeta primers were used for the PCR. The assay was immunoSEQ multiplex PCR, and TCRdb's table has in-frame clones only and misses some. Of under 150,000 clones listed, over 75% are singletons. Sequenced: PBMCs. These receptor sequences come from a man aged 50 to 59 in good health and CMV-seronegative.

V gene TRBV4-1 combines with J gene TRBJ1-3, with 9 bases lining up with TRBD1. The CDR3 has 20 amino acids. J was trimmed by 0 bases and V by 3 bases; bases with no gene match: 15. The germline V gene encodes CDR1 MGHRA and CDR2 YSYEKL. Here the CDR3 reads CASSQFNRGRFSFSGNTIYF. The DNA of the CDR3 is TGCGCCAGCAGCCAGTTCAACAGGGGGCGATTTTCCTTCTCTGGAAACACCATATATTTT.

This chain joins TRBV28 and TRBJ2-2, with a weak D call TRBD2 (5 bases). This CDR3 has 15 residues. Per germline, CDR1 MDHEN and CDR2 SYDVKM. V gave up 7 bases and J gave up 5 bases, with 17 bases separating them. This CDR3 is CASTPAGLLTGELFF. The CDR3 coding sequence is TGTGCCAGCACCCCCGCGGGTCTCCTAACCGGGGAGCTGTTTTTT.

V usage is TRBV14 and J usage is TRBJ2-5; 9 bases are shared with TRBD1. J gave up 5 bases and V 1 base, and 5 bases lay outside the gene matches. This CDR3 is built from 15 residues. Germline loops: CDR1 SGHDN, CDR2 FVKESK. CDR3 protein: CASSQVGGQGETQYF. CDR3 nucleotides: TGTGCCAGCAGCCAAGTTGGTGGACAGGGGGAGACCCAGTACTTC.

This chain joins TRBV7-2 and TRBJ2-1, with 11 positions matching TRBD2. CDR3 length equals 14 residues. The junction had 6 bases not matched to a gene; V was cut back by 6 bases and J by 8 bases. Per the germline V gene, CDR1 is SGHTA and CDR2 is FQGNSA. The CDR3 here is CASSPSGRTDEQFF. CDR3 bases: TGTGCCAGCAGTCCTAGCGGGAGGACAGATGAGCAGTTCTTC.

This clone was counted only a few times. The rearrangement joins TRBV6-5 to TRBJ2-2; a possible D gene is TRBD1 (5 bases). Trimming shortened V by 8 bases and J by 8 bases, and 21 bases separated the two germline ends. The germline gives CDR1 MNHEY, CDR2 SVGAGI. The length of the CDR3 is 15 residues. CDR3 sequence: CASGMAGHSRGELFF. The CDR3 DNA is TGTGCCAGCGGCATGGCAGGGCATTCACGAGGGGAGCTGTTTTTT.

The chain couples TRBV7-2 to TRBJ1-2; D is unclear. Between the trimmed V and J ends, which lost 2 bases and 1 base, there was a span of 5 bases. Germline CDR1 and CDR2: SGHTA and FQGNSA. The CDR3 sequence is 13 residues long. CDR3 loop: CASSLSSNYGYTF. CDR3 DNA: TGTGCCAGCAGCTTATCCAGTAACTATGGCTACACCTTC.

This rearrangement joins TRBV6-5 to TRBJ2-2; D is undetermined. This CDR3 spans 14 amino acids. V was trimmed by 8 bases and J by 2 bases, leaving 12 bases between them. The germline V gene encodes CDR1 MNHEY and CDR2 SVGAGI. The CDR3 region has the DNA TGTGCCAGCTCACGAAGCCGCAACACCGGGGAGCTGTTTTTT. Protein sequence: CASSRSRNTGELFF.

A single count supports this clone. The V call is TRBV21-1, the J call TRBJ2-3; the D segment call TRBD2 is taken from the table without a DNA check. TRBV21-1 is a recognized pseudogene. The CDR3 is 15 residues long. The CDR3 region is CASSKGLAGADTQYF. The CDR3, as DNA: TGTGCCAGCAGCAAAGGGCTAGCGGGAGCTGATACGCAGTATTTT.

This chain joins TRBV5-8 and TRBJ2-7; unclear D gene. Germline CDR1 is SGHTS and CDR2 is YDEGEE. The CDR3 sequence is 12 residues long. The germline V and J ends were trimmed by 1 base and 6 bases, with 8 bases remaining between them. The chain's CDR3 is CASSLMSREQYF. The DNA for the CDR3 is TGTGCCAGCAGCTTGATGAGCCGCGAGCAGTACTTC.

J is TRBJ2-6 and V is TRBV27; perhaps TRBD1 as D (5 bases). Germline CDR1 is MNHEY and CDR2 is SMNVEV (reference sequence). V was shortened by 5 bases and J by 2 bases, with 16 bases between the two germline ends. The CDR3 extends over 17 amino acids. The CDR3 loop reads CASSPHVGQPGANVLTF. The CDR3, as DNA: TGTGCCAGCAGTCCCCATGTGGGGCAACCTGGGGCCAACGTCCTGACTTTC.

V gene TRBV7-8 combines with J gene TRBJ2-7; 8 bases fit TRBD1. The CDR3 is made up of 15 amino acids. Per the germline V gene, CDR1 is SGHVS and CDR2 is FQNEAQ. Germline trimming cut 2 bases from V and 4 bases from J; bases unmatched to any gene: 7. CDR3 DNA: TGTGCCAGCAGCTTACAGGGGGCGGGGCGATACGAGCAGTACTTC. It codes for CASSLQGAGRYEQYF.

The chain joins TRBV9 to TRBJ1-2; D not resolved. CDR3 length: 15 residues. V shed 0 bases and J shed 5 bases, with 14 bases lying between them. Germline V gene lookup returns CDR1 SGDLS and CDR2 YYNGEE. CDR3 residues: CASSVDAETWYGYTF. The CDR3 DNA follows: TGTGCCAGCAGCGTAGATGCCGAGACATGGTATGGCTACACCTTC.

About this clone: The CDR3 does not end in the conserved phenylalanine or tryptophan, so this is likely a read error. J is TRBJ1-2 and V is TRBV5-6; D might be TRBD1 (5 bases). Trimming took off 6 bases at V and 4 bases at J, with 16 bases between the two ends. Germline V gene lookup returns CDR1 SGHDT and CDR2 YYEEEE. This CDR3 region has 14 residues. Here the CDR3 DNA reads TGTGCCAGCACCCGGGACTTTCGGTCCTATGGCTACACCCTC. It is translated as CASTRDFRSYGYTL.

The J gene is TRBJ2-3, the V gene TRBV5-4, with 13 bases that match TRBD2. The CDR3 has 19 amino acids. Germline values: CDR1 SGHNT, CDR2 YYREEE (reference sequence). The trim removed 7 bases at V and 1 base at J, leaving 15 bases unmatched. The CDR3 DNA reads TGTGCCAGCCTACCGAGACAGGGACTAGCGGGACTCGGCACAGATACGCAGTATTTT. It translates to CASLPRQGLAGLGTDTQYF.

This CDR3 is CASSSWTSGSLDTQYF. The CDR3 region has the DNA TGTGCCAGCAGTTCGTGGACTAGCGGGAGCTTGGATACGCAGTATTTT. The V gene is TRBV27, the J gene TRBJ2-3, with 13 positions matching TRBD2. The germline V gene has CDR1 MNHEY and CDR2 SMNVEV (reference sequence). The CDR3 spans 16 residues. Trimming at V came to 4 bases and at J to 6 bases, leaving 7 bases not matched to a gene.

The V and J genes are TRBV6-1 and TRBJ1-1; perhaps TRBD1 as D (5 bases). The CDR3 sequence is 14 residues long. V gave up 6 bases and J gave up 6 bases, with 17 bases separating them. Germline values: CDR1 MNHNS, CDR2 SASEGT. The DNA of the CDR3 is TGTGCCAGCAGGGGGATGGGGCGACCGTCTGAAGCTTTCTTT. Translated: CASRGMGRPSEAFF.

About this clone itself: This CDR3 is also generated by other DNA sequences in the sample. The V call is TRBV5-1, the J call TRBJ2-5; 11 nucleotides align to TRBD2. CDR3 length: 15 residues. Germline V gene data show CDR1 as SGHRS and CDR2 as YFSETQ. Losses at the gene ends were 0 bases for V and 5 bases for J; bases not matched to a gene: 3. CDR3 sequence: CASSLGLAGGETQYF. For the CDR3, the DNA is TGCGCCAGCAGCTTGGGGCTAGCGGGAGGTGAGACCCAGTACTTC.

In this sample, this clone turned up once. The chain has TRBV10-3 and TRBJ2-5, with TRBD1 matching over 10 bases. The CDR3 length is 13 residues. Unmatched junction bases numbered 7, after V lost 10 bases and J lost 5 bases. Germline lookup yields CDR1 ENHRY and CDR2 SYGVKD. CDR3 loop: CATVGTGVETQYF. As DNA, the CDR3 is TGTGCCACCGTCGGGACAGGGGTCGAGACCCAGTACTTC.

The rearrangement joins TRBV7-2 to TRBJ2-2; D gene unclear. Germline CDR1 is SGHTA and CDR2 is FQGNSA. The CDR3 runs to 15 residues. The V end lost 1 base, the J end lost 1 base, and 7 bases lay between the germline ends. The DNA for the CDR3 is TGTGCCAGCAGCTTAGTACAAGTGAACACCGGGGAGCTGTTTTTT. Translating gives CASSLVQVNTGELFF.

The chain carries TRBV19 and TRBJ2-1; 11 nucleotides match TRBD2. The CDR3 covers 17 residues. Unmatched junction bases numbered 11, after V lost 5 bases and J lost 5 bases. The V gene's germline CDR1 is LNHDA and CDR2 SQIVND (reference sequence). The CDR3: CASSPRGSGRANNEQFF. DNA of the CDR3: TGTGCCAGTAGTCCTCGGGGTAGCGGGAGGGCCAACAATGAGCAGTTCTTC.